This T cell receptor beta chain originates from a study of blood T cell repertoires in COVID-19 (TCRdb year 2020). About the investigation overall: Collaborator samples came from the United States, Italy and Spain and covered acute and convalescent phases of COVID-19. Sample metadata almost always included a de-identified subject ID, COVID-19 status, age in years and sex. The prospective study material was composed of cDNA or gDNA derived from T cells, B-cell-depleted T cells, or PBMCs. Where available, HLA class I and class II types were taken from metadata supplied by the sample provider and were not determined by assay-based typing. Subjects who had been exposed to COVID-19, were actively infected with it, or had recovered from it provided the deeply sampled blood TCRbeta repertoires that made up the dataset. The samples were drawn from two sources: the first 160 participants of the ongoing ImmuneRACE study, and 1,254 subjects contributed by 6 global collaborators. The repertoires were released in a freely available public database meant as a resource for research on the immune response to SARS-CoV-2.

In Seattle, one collaborating source enrolled patients while the infection was active and tracked those patients longitudinally over the course of disease. Collaborating institutions collected whole blood in K2EDTA tubes following their own protocols. For TCRbeta analysis, collaborators shipped samples as frozen whole blood, isolated PBMCs, or DNA extracted from either of those sample types. V and J lose 3 bases and 0 bases, and a span of 9 bases separates them. Taken from cysteine to phenylalanine, the CDR3 has 14 residues. Kept here is only the CDR3 DNA, which spans 42 bases and is read in frame from base 1. The germline V gene (reference sequence) supplies CDR1 DFQATT and CDR2 SNEGSKA. The paper as a whole reports these results and caveats: How much clinical and demographic metadata was included differed by source and by participant, and the metadata was provided uncurated.

The immunoSEQ Assay, a bias-controlled multiplex PCR, was used to amplify TCRbeta CDR3 regions from genomic DNA. On the authors' methods: Within the assay, amplification of reference gene primers was used to estimate how many nucleated cells each sample contained. To quantify the absolute abundance of each unique TCRbeta CDR3 rearrangement, sequence reads were collapsed and filtered. For each sample, productive Simpson clonality was calculated as the square root of Simpson's diversity index across productive rearrangements. This immuneACCESS table, as held by TCRdb, lists in-frame sequences with V and J called but not all clones. Of the missing ones, under half trace to an unresolved V gene in checked studies; the others have no known cause. That table supplies the V and J calls and clone size; D and trimming were determined from the DNA. A total of under 250,000 clones appear in this sample, approximately 85% of them only once. 4.5% to 5.5% of the sample rests with the top ten.

Turning to this clone: The antigen it recognizes is unknown. No per-base quality is available; no much larger clone lies one base away.

Sequencing input: peripheral blood. The TCR was taken from a man aged 50-60 years with COVID-19, enrolled during active disease. The chain links TRBV20-1 with TRBJ1-3, with no reliable assignment of the D segment. The sequenced DNA is TGCAGTGCTAGTGCTCGGGGCTCTGGAAACACCATATATTTT. Its protein is CSASARGSGNTIYF.